Presented here are 27 T cell receptor beta chains from one specimen sequenced in a study of monozygotic twins with inflammatory bowel disease. TCRdb re-called the 5' RACE reads; every CDR3 protein appears as one record, without DNA. This sample's table has approximately 390,000 distinct CDR3 sequences. Input material: blood. These receptor sequences come from a human donor with ulcerative colitis or Crohn's disease, or a healthy co-twin of an affected twin (not recorded which).

The chain couples TRBV6-1 to TRBJ2-2; the D call of TRBD1 rests on TCRdb alone, since no DNA is present to check it. Per the germline V gene, CDR1 is MNHNS and CDR2 is SASEGT. The length of the CDR3 is 14 residues. CDR3 sequence reads: CASTGGRVTGELFF.

The chain recombines TRBV7-2 with TRBJ1-6; checking the TCRdb D call of TRBD1 is not possible without DNA. The CDR3 is 15 residues long. CDR1 SGHTA and CDR2 FQGNSA come from the germline V gene. CDR3 sequence reads: CASSFGTGKGSPLHF.

This chain uses TRBV5-1 with TRBJ1-1; there is no DNA to check the TCRdb D call of TRBD1. CDR1 and CDR2 (germline): SGHRS, YFSETQ. This CDR3 region has 16 residues. The CDR3: CASSILAGALNTEAFF.

V usage is TRBV24-1 and J usage is TRBJ2-3; TCRdb picks TRBD2, but there is no DNA to check that call. The germline V gene has CDR1 KGHDR and CDR2 SFDVKD. The CDR3 sequence is 18 residues long. This CDR3 is CATSDGRTSGLFTDTQYF.

The chain is built from TRBV20-1 and TRBJ1-2. The CDR3 has 14 amino acids. Per the germline V gene, CDR1 is DFQATT and CDR2 is SNEGSKA (reference sequence). The CDR3 protein is CSASRGLPNYGYTF.

This chain connects TRBV5-1 to TRBJ1-2; the D call from TCRdb, TRBD1, cannot be confirmed without DNA. The CDR3 runs 15 residues. Germline CDR1 SGHRS, CDR2 YFSETQ. The CDR3 sequence: CASSLEFSGDYGYTF.

The chain has TRBV12-3 or TRBV12-4 and TRBJ2-7. The CDR3 loop spans 14 amino acids. This CDR3 is CASSIAGGPDEQYF.

The V gene is TRBV5-1, the J gene TRBJ2-7; the TCRdb call, TRBD2, lacks DNA for checking. The length of the CDR3 is 15 residues. Germline V gives CDR1 SGHRS, CDR2 YFSETQ. The chain's CDR3 is CASSIGLAGEYEQYF.

V gene TRBV27 combines with J gene TRBJ1-5; TCRdb reports TRBD1, a call that lacks DNA to check it against. Germline V lookup: CDR1 MNHEY, CDR2 SMNVEV (reference sequence). This CDR3 is 13 amino acids long. CDR3 loop: CASSSRGGQPQHF.

The V and J genes are TRBV29-1 and TRBJ2-4; TCRdb's D gene call, TRBD1, goes unchecked for lack of DNA. CDR1 SQVTM and CDR2 ANQGSEA come from the germline V gene. This CDR3 is 12 amino acids long. CDR3 sequence: CSVPQGENIQYF.

CDR3 loop: CASSQTRANYGYTF. The chain links TRBV28 to TRBJ1-2. The germline CDR1 and CDR2 sequences are MDHEN and SYDVKM. The CDR3 is 14 amino acids.

This sequence joins TRBV7-2 and TRBJ2-7. The CDR3 runs 11 residues. Germline values: CDR1 SGHTA, CDR2 FQGNSA. This CDR3 reads CASSLDYEQYF. Full variable domain (outside the CDR3, taken from reference TRBV7-2 and TRBJ2-7): GAGVSQSPSNKVTEKGKDVELRCDPISGHTALYWYRQSLGQGLEFLIYFQGNSAPDKSGLPSDRFSAERTGGSVSTLTIQRTQQEDSAVYLCASSLDYEQYFGPGTRLTVT.

The rearrangement links TRBV10-3 to TRBJ2-3; TCRdb's D call of TRBD2 is untestable without DNA. The V gene's germline CDR1 is ENHRY and CDR2 SYGVKD. This CDR3 is 14 amino acids long. The CDR3 region is CAIKLSGREDTQYF.

The rearrangement links TRBV11-2 to TRBJ1-2; TCRdb designates TRBD1, a call that cannot be tested without DNA. Germline lookup yields CDR1 SGHAT and CDR2 FQNNGV. The CDR3 runs to 12 residues. The CDR3 sequence is CASSLEGAGYTF.

The J gene is TRBJ1-2, the V gene TRBV6-1; TCRdb picks TRBD1, but there is no DNA to check that call. CDR1 and CDR2 (germline): MNHNS, SASEGT. This CDR3 spans 14 amino acids. The CDR3 sequence is CASSPSDRSNGYTF.

CDR3 protein: CAILRDYNEQFF. The chain is built from TRBV7-9 and TRBJ2-1; TCRdb's D call, TRBD1, is unchecked because there is no DNA. The CDR3 is made up of 12 amino acids. The germline V gene has CDR1 SEHNR and CDR2 FQNEAQ (reference sequence).

J is TRBJ2-2 and V is TRBV2; TCRdb indicates TRBD1, and absent DNA this call remains unverified. CDR1 is SNHLY and CDR2 is FYNNEI in the germline V gene. The CDR3 extends over 11 amino acids. The CDR3: CATTGIGELFF.

J is TRBJ2-4 and V is TRBV4-1; TCRdb calls TRBD1, which cannot be checked without DNA. Germline V gene lookup returns CDR1 MGHRA and CDR2 YSYEKL. CDR3 size: 13 residues. The CDR3 loop reads CASSQDPGGIQYF.

This CDR3 is CASSQLAGGTGELFF. The chain has TRBV3-1 and TRBJ2-2; the D call from TCRdb, TRBD2, cannot be confirmed without DNA. Looked up from germline, CDR1 is LGHDT and CDR2 is YNNKEL (reference sequence). This CDR3 has 15 residues.

The chain has TRBV29-1 and TRBJ1-2; absent DNA, TCRdb's TRBD1 call cannot be checked. The CDR3 consists of 13 residues. Germline values: CDR1 SQVTM, CDR2 ANQGSEA. The CDR3 is CSVERSRVGGYTF.

CDR3 region: CAWSVRGRYSNQPQHF. V usage is TRBV30 and J usage is TRBJ1-5; with no DNA, the TCRdb D assignment of TRBD1 cannot be verified. The CDR3 is made up of 16 amino acids. Germline V gene lookup returns CDR1 GTSNPN and CDR2 SVGIG (reference sequence).

The chain combines TRBV7-2 with TRBJ1-5; TCRdb selects TRBD1, and the lack of DNA leaves this call unchecked. From germline, CDR1 is SGHTA and CDR2 FQGNSA. This CDR3 is built from 17 residues. CDR3 region: CASREGGTGLSNQPQHF.

V usage is TRBV9 and J usage is TRBJ2-3; TCRdb returns TRBD2, unconfirmable since there is no DNA. From germline, CDR1 is SGDLS and CDR2 YYNGEE. The CDR3 runs to 17 residues. CDR3 residues: CASSGNLLADSTDTQYF. Based on the CDR3 plus reference TRBV9 and TRBJ2-3, the full variable domain is DSGVTQTPKHLITATGQRVTLRCSPRSGDLSVYWYQQSLDQGLQFLIQYYNGEERAKGNILERFSAQQFPDLHSELNLSSLELGDSALYFCASSGNLLADSTDTQYFGPGTRLTVL.

The chain has TRBV19 and TRBJ1-5; checking the TCRdb D call of TRBD1 is not possible without DNA. The germline V gene has CDR1 LNHDA and CDR2 SQIVND (reference sequence). CDR3 length: 13 residues. The CDR3 spells CASSISGGQPQHF.

The chain links TRBV3-1 to TRBJ2-7; TCRdb outputs TRBD1, but without DNA this stays unchecked. The CDR3 is 15 amino acids. Per germline, CDR1 LGHDT and CDR2 YNNKEL (reference sequence). This chain's CDR3 is CASSPIGRGIYEQYF.

This sequence joins TRBV7-2 and TRBJ2-7; TCRdb indicates TRBD1, and absent DNA this call remains unverified. Germline CDR1 reads SGHTA; CDR2 reads FQGNSA. This CDR3 spans 16 amino acids. The CDR3 is CASSLAADRVPYEQYF.

CDR3: CASSSTKGALHF. The rearrangement joins TRBV27 to TRBJ1-6; the TCRdb call, TRBD1, lacks DNA for checking. The germline V gene has CDR1 MNHEY and CDR2 SMNVEV (reference sequence). The CDR3 extends over 12 amino acids.